The present T cell receptor beta chain was sequenced within a study of blood T cell repertoires in COVID-19. Overall study: T cells, B-cell-depleted T cells, or PBMCs supplied cDNA or gDNA.

This CDR3 spans 14 amino acids. V lost 4 bases, J lost 2 bases, and 10 bases lay in between. Germline V gene sequence: CDR1 SGDLS, CDR2 YYNGEE. In the authors' workflow: The authors estimated nucleated cell counts from reference gene primer amplification. Sequencing was performed with immunoSEQ multiplex PCR; in TCRdb, only in-frame clones are kept and a portion is missing. The V and J calls and clone size come from that table; D and trimming were worked out from the DNA. This table holds a few hundred thousand clones, roughly 90% found once. Sequenced input: peripheral blood. The rearrangement uses TRBV9 and TRBJ1-5; the D gene is possibly TRBD1 (5 bases). This TCR derives from a woman in her twenties or thirties with COVID-19, enrolled during active disease. The CDR3 reads CASSPGHRNQPQHF. The CDR3 bases are TGTGCCAGCAGCCCTGGACATCGCAATCAGCCCCAGCATTTT. Together with reference TRBV9 and TRBJ1-5, the CDR3 gives the full variable domain: DSGVTQTPKHLITATGQRVTLRCSPRSGDLSVYWYQQSLDQGLQFLIQYYNGEERAKGNILERFSAQQFPDLHSELNLSSLELGDSALYFCASSPGHRNQPQHFGDGTRLSIL.